The sequence of this TCR beta chain was determined in a study of CD8+ T cells in alopecia areata. Study outcomes and limitations: Sequence data from scalp samples additionally include resident alphabeta T cells of normal skin. Scalp lesions, especially in alopecia totalis/universalis, had higher clonality than normal scalp.

Starting from PBMCs, sorting isolated CD4+ and CD8+ T cells. To note about this clone: The antigen remains undetermined.

V was pared by 4 bases and J by 3 bases, with 9 bases of the junction left unmatched. Germline CDR1 SNHLY, CDR2 FYNNEI. There are 15 residues in the CDR3. RNA extraction and reverse transcription yielded cDNA as sequencing template. Only in-frame clones appear in the TCRdb table, and some are missing; sequencing was by immunoSEQ multiplex PCR. The sample lists 150,000 to 200,000 clones, 50% to 60% seen once, with about 4.5% in the top ten. This sequence originates from a human donor in good health. The chain employs TRBV2 and TRBJ2-7; 7 bases match TRBD1. Sequencing input: CD4+ T cells sorted from blood. The DNA of the CDR3 is TGTGCCAGCAGTGCATCAACAGGGGTGGGCTACGAGCAGTACTTC. It translates to CASSASTGVGYEQYF.